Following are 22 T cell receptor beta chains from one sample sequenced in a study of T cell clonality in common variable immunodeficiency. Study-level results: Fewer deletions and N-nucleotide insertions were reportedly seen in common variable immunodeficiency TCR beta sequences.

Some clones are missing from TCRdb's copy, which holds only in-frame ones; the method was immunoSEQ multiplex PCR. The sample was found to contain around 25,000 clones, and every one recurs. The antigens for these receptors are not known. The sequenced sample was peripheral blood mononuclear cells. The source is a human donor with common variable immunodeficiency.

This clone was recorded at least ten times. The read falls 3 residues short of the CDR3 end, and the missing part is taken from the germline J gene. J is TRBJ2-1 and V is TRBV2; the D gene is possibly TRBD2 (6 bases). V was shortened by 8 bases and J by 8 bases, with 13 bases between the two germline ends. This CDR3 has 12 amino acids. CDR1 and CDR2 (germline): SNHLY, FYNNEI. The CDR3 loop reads CASGGTAHEQFF. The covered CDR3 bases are TGTGCCAGCGGAGGGACTGCCCATGAG.

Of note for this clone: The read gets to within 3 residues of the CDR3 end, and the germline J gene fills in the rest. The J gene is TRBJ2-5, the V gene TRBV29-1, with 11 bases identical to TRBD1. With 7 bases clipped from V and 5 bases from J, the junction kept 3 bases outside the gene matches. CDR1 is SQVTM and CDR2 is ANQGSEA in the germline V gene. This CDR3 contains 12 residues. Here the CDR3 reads CSGTGGGETQYF. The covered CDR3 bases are TGCAGCGGGACAGGGGGCGGGGAGACC.

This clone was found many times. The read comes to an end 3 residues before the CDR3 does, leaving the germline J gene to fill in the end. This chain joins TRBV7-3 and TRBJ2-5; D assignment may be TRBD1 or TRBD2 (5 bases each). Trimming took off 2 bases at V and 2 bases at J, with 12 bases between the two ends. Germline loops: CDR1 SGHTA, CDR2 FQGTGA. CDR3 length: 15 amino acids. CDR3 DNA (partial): TGTGCCAGCAGCTTATACGGGAACAGGCAAGAGACC. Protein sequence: CASSLYGNRQET. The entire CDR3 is CASSLYGNRQETQYF.

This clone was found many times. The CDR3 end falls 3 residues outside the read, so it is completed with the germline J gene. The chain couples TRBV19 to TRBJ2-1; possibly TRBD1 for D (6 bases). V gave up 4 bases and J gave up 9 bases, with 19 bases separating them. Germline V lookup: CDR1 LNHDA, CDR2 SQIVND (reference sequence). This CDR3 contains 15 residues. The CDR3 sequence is CASSTGQTPRFEQFF. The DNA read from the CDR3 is TGTGCCAGTAGTACAGGACAGACCCCTAGGTTTGAG.

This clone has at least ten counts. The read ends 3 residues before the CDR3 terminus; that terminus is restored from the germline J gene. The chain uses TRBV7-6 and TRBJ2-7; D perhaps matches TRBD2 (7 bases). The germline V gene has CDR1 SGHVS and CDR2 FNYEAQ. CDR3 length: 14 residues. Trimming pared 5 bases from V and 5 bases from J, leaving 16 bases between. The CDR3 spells CASSTGEGVHEQYF. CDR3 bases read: TGTGCCAGCAGCACCGGGGAGGGGGTTCACGAG.

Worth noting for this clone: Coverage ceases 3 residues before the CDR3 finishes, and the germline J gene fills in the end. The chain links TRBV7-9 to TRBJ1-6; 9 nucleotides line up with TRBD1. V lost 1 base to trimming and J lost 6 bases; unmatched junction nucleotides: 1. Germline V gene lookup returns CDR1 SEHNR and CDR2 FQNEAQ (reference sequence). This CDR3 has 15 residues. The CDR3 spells CASSLGDRANSPLHF. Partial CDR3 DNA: TGTGCCAGCAGCTTAGGGGACAGGGCTAATTCACCC.

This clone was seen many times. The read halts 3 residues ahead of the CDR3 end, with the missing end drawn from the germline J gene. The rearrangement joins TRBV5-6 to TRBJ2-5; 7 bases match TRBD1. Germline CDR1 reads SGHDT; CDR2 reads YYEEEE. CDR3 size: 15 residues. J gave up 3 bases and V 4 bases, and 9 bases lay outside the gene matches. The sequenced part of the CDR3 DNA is TGTGCCAGCAGCCCTAGACAGGGCGCCAAAGAGACC. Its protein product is CASSPRQGAKET. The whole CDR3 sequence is CASSPRQGAKETQYF.

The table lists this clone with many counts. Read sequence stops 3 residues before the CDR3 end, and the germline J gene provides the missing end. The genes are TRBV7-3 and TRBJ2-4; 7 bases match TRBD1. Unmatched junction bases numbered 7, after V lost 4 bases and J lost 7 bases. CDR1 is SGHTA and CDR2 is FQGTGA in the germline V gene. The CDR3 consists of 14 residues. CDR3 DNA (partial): TGTGCCAGCAGCTCCTCGACAGGGTCGAACATT. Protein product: CASSSSTGSNI. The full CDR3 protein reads CASSSSTGSNIQYF.

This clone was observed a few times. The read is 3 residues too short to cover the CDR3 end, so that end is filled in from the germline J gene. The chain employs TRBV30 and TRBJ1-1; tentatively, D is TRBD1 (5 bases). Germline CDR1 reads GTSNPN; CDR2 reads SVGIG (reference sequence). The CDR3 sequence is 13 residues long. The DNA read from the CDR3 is TGTGCCTGGGACCAGGATCACCGGGGGGAA. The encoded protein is CAWDQDHRGE. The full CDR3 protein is CAWDQDHRGEAFF. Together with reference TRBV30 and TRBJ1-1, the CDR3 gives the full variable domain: SQTIHQWPATLVQPVGSPLSLECTVEGTSNPNLYWYRQAAGRGLQLLFYSVGIGQISSEVPQNLSASRPQDRQFILSSKKLLLSDSGFYLCAWDQDHRGEAFFGQGTRLTVV.

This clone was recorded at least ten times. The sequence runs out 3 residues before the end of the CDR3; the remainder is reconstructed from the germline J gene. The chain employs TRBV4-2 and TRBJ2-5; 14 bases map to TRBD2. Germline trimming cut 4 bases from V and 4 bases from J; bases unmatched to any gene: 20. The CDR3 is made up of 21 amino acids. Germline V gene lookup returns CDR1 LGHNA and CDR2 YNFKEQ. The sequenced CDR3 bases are TGTGCCAGCAGCCCATCGACTAGCGGGGGGGCCTTTTTTTGGGAGGCAGAGACC. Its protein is CASSPSTSGGAFFWEAET. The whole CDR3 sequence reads CASSPSTSGGAFFWEAETQYF.

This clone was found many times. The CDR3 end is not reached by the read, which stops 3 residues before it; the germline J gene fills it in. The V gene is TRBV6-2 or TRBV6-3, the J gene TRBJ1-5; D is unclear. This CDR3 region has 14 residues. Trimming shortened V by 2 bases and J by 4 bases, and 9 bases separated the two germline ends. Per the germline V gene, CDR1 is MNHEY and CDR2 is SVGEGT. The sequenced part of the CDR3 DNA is TGTGCCAGCAGTTACGGTGGCTTTAATCAGCCC. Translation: CASSYGGFNQP. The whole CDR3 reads CASSYGGFNQPQHF.

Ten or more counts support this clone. CDR3 bases read: TGTGCCAGCAGTCCCCAGACAGGCAGCTCCTACGAG. Protein: CASSPQTGSSYE. The full CDR3 sequence reads CASSPQTGSSYEQYF. V gene TRBV12-3 or TRBV12-4 combines with J gene TRBJ2-7, with D tentatively TRBD1 (6 bases). The sequence runs out 3 residues before the end of the CDR3; the remainder is reconstructed from the germline J gene. The CDR3 spans 15 residues. The V and J ends lost 5 bases and 0 bases respectively, with 14 bases between them.

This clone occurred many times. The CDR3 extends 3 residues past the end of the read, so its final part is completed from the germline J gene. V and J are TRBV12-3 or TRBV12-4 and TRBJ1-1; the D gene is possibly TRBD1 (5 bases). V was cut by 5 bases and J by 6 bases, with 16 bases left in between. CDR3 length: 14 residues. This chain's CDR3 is CASSPQGWISEAFF. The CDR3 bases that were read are TGTGCCAGCAGTCCCCAGGGTTGGATTTCTGAA.

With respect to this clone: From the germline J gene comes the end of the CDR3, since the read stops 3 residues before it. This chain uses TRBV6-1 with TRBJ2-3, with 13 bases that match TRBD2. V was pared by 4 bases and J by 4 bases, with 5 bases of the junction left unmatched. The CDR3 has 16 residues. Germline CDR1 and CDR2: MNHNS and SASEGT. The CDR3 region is CASSGKLAGGADTQYF. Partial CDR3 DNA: TGTGCCAGCAGTGGCAAACTAGCGGGGGGGGCAGATACG.

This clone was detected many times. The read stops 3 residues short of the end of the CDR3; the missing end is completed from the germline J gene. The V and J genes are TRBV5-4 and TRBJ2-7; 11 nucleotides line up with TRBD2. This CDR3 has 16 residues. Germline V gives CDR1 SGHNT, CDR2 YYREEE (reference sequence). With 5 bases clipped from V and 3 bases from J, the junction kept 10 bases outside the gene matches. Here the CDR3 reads CASRGLTGTSGYEQYF. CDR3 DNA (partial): TGTGCCAGCAGGGGACTGACCGGGACTAGCGGCTACGAG.

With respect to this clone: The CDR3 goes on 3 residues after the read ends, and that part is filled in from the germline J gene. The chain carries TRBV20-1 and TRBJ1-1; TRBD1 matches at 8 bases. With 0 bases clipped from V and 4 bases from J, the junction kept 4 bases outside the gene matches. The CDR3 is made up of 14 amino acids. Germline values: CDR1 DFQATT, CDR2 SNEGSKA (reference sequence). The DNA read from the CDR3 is TGCAGTGCTAGAGACAGGGGGCAGGGCACTGAA. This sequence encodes CSARDRGQGTE. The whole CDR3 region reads CSARDRGQGTEAFF.

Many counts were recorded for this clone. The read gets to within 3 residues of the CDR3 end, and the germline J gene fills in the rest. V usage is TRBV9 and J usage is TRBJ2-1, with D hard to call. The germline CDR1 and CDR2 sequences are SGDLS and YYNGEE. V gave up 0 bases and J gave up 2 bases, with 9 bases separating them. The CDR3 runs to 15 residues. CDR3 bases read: TGTGCCAGCAGCGTAGACATCGCGGCCTACAATGAG. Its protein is CASSVDIAAYNE. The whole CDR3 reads CASSVDIAAYNEQFF.

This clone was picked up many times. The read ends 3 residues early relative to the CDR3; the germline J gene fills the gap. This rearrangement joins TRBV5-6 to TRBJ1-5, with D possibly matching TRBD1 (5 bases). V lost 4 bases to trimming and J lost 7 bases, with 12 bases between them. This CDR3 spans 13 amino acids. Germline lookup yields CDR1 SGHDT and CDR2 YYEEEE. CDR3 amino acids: CASSRGGFQPQHF. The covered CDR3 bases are TGTGCCAGCAGCCGCGGGGGGTTCCAGCCC.

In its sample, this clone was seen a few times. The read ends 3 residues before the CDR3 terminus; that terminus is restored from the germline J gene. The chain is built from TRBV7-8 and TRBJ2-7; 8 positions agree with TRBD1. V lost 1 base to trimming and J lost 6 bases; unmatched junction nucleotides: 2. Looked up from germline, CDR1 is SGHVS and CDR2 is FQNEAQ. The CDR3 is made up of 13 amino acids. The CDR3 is CASSLGQGFEQYF. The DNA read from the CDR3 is TGTGCCAGCAGCTTAGGACAGGGGTTCGAG. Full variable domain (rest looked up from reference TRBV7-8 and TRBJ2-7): GAGVSQSPRYKVAKRGQDVALRCDPISGHVSLFWYQQALGQGPEFLTYFQNEAQLDKSGLPSDRFFAERPEGSVSTLKIQRTQQEDSAVYLCASSLGQGFEQYFGPGTRLTVT.

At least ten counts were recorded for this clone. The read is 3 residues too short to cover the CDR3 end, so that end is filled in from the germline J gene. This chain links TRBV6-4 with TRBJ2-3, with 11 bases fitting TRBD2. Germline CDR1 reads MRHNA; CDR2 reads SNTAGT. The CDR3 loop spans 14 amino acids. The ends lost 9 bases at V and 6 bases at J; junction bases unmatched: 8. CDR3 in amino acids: CARPLAGEGDTQYF. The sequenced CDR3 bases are TGTGCCAGACCACTAGCGGGGGAAGGGGATACG.

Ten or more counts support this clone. The CDR3 spells CASSTRTDYNEQFF. Partial CDR3 DNA: TGTGCCAGCAGCACCAGGACAGACTACAATGAG. This sequence joins TRBV7-9 and TRBJ2-1; D is perhaps TRBD1 (6 bases). Read sequence stops 3 residues before the CDR3 end, and the germline J gene provides the missing end. Per germline, CDR1 SEHNR and CDR2 FQNEAQ (reference sequence). The CDR3 has 14 residues. Trimming removed 5 bases from V and 3 bases from J, with 11 bases in between.

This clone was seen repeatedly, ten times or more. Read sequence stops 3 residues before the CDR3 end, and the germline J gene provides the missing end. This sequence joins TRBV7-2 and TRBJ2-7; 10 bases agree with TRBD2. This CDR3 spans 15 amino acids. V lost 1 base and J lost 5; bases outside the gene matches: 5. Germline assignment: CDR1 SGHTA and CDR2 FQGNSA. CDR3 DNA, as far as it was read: TGTGCCAGCAGCTTAGTTGCTAGCGGGGGCCACGAG. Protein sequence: CASSLVASGGHE. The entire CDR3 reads CASSLVASGGHEQYF. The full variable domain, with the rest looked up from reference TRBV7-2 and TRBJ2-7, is GAGVSQSPSNKVTEKGKDVELRCDPISGHTALYWYRQSLGQGLEFLIYFQGNSAPDKSGLPSDRFSAERTGGSVSTLTIQRTQQEDSAVYLCASSLVASGGHEQYFGPGTRLTVT.